This is a list of T cell receptor beta chains from one sample in a study of blood T cell repertoires in COVID-19. Profiling relied on immunoSEQ multiplex PCR, and the TCRdb table lists in-frame clones only, not all of them. The sample shows 350,000 to 400,000 clones, roughly nine tenths of them seen only once. The specimen sequenced was PBMCs or T cells enriched from blood (not recorded which). All receptors derive from a young man who had recovered from COVID-19. Each CDR3 is given without its conserved first and last residue.

v_call cdr3_aa
TRBV2 ASSAGQTNTDTQY
TRBV14 ASSQAGEKQY
TRBV10-2 ASTPQAAQPQH
TRBV5-8 ASSLERGPGANVLT
TRBV19 ASSTQGAGWEKLF
TRBV18 ASSPADRKQF
TRBV6-1 ASSEGPSSYEQY
TRBV12-5 ASGFAPTARDSGANVLT
TRBV4-2 ASSQVGQGRLH
TRBV2 ASTTGVHEQY
TRBV9 ASSLIPGQGDSNYGYT
TRBV3-1/TRBV3-2 ASSQEGGIGYT
TRBV18 ASSLQDRYGYT
TRBV3-1/TRBV3-2 ASSGAVSSGQPQH
TRBV5-1 ASSPQAGSQETQY
TRBV6-1 ASSERGGMGNEQF
TRBV7-2 ASSLAFPVNYGYT
TRBV13 ASSSGQNEQF
TRBV18 ASSSGTTSEQF
TRBV6-5 ASSYGGTGANVLT
TRBV15 ATSREIGGRY
TRBV18 ASSPNDRAGEQY
TRBV19 ASMVQGEAYNEQF
TRBV27 ASSRTRGYYGYT
TRBV12-3/TRBV12-4 ASSRGVGYT
TRBV29-1 SVSVLEAF
TRBV5-4 ASSLDREAF
TRBV7-8 ASSLVRDRGFRETQY
TRBV7-9 ASSLPTGWNGYT
TRBV6-2/TRBV6-3 ASSYSSSGANVLT